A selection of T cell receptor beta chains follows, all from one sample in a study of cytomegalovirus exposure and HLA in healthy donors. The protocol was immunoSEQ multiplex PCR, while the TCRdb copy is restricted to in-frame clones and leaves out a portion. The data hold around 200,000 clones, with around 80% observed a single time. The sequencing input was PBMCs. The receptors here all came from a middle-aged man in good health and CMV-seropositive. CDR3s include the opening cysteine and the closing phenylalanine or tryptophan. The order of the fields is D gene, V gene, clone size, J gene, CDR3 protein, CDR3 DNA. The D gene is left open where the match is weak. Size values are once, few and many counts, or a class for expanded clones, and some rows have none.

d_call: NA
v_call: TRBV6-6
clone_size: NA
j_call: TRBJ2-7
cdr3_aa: CASRPTGLIYEQYF
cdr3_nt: TGTGCCAGCAGACCAACGGGACTGATCTACGAGCAGTACTTC

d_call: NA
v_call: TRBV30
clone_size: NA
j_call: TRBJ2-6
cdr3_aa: CAWSASDSSGANVLTF
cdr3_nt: TGTGCCTGGAGTGCCTCGGACAGTTCTGGGGCCAACGTCCTGACTTTC

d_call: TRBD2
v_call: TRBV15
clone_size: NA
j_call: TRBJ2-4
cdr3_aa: CATSRDEGRVAKNIQYF
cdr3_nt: TGTGCCACCAGCAGAGATGAGGGGAGGGTAGCCAAAAACATTCAGTACTTC

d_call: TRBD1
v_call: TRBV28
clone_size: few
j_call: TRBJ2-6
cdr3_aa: CAHRGGANVLTF
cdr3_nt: TGTGCCCACAGGGGGGGGGCCAACGTCCTGACTTTC

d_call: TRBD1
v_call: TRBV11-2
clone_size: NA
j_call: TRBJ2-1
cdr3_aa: CASSLGGGGQGFF
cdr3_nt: TGTGCCAGCAGCTTAGGAGGGGGGGGACAGGGGTTCTTC

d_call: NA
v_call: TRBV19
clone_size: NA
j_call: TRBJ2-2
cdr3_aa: CAIQDSANTGELFF
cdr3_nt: TGTGCCATCCAAGACAGCGCGAACACCGGGGAGCTGTTTTTT

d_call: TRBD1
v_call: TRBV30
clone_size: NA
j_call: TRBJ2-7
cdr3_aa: CASKAGTGLREQYF
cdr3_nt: TGTGCCTCCAAGGCTGGGACAGGTTTACGGGAGCAGTACTTC

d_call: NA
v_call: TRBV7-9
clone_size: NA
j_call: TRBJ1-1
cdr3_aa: CASSRDRTVTEAFF
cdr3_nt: TGTGCCAGCAGTCGCGACAGAACCGTCACTGAAGCTTTCTTT

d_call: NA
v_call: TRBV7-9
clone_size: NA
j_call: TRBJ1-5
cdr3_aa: CASSLEQGGVGPQHF
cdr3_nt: TGTGCCAGCAGCTTAGAGCAAGGAGGGGTTGGACCCCAGCATTTT

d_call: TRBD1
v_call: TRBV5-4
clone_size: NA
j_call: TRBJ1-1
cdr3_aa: CASSKKGQEKNTEAFF
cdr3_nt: TGTGCCAGCAGCAAGAAAGGACAGGAGAAGAACACTGAAGCTTTCTTT

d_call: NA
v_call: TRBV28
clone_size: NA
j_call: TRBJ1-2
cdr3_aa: CASSRFQGLYYGYTF
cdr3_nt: TGTGCCAGCAGCCGTTTCCAGGGGCTCTACTATGGCTACACCTTC

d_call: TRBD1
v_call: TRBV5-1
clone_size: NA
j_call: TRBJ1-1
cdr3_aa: CASSWATGAYTEAFF
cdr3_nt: TGCGCCAGCAGCTGGGCCACAGGGGCGTACACTGAAGCTTTCTTT

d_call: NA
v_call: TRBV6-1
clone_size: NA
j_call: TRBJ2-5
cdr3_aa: CASISHQETQYF
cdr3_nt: TGTGCCAGCATATCTCACCAAGAGACCCAGTACTTC

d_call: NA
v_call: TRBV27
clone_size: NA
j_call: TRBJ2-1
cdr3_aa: CASHYYNEQFF
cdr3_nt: TGTGCCAGCCACTACTACAATGAGCAGTTCTTC

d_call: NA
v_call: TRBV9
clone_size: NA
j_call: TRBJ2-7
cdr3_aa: CASSGYSTSYEQYF
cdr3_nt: TGTGCCAGCAGCGGATACTCGACTTCCTACGAGCAGTACTTC

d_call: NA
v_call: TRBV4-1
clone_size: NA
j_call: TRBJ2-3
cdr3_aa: CASSRLGHTDTQYF
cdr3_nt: TGCGCCAGCAGTCGGCTGGGACACACAGATACGCAGTATTTT

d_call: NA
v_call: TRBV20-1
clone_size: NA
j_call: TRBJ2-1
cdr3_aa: CSCEVASEQFF
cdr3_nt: TGCAGCTGCGAGGTTGCAAGTGAGCAGTTCTTC

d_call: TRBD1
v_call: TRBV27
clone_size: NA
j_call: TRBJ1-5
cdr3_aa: CASSLIPPATGADQPQHF
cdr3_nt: TGTGCCAGCAGTTTAATCCCCCCCGCAACAGGGGCCGATCAGCCCCAGCATTTT

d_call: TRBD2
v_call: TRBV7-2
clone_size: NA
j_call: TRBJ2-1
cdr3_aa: CASSLAAGTSAEQFF
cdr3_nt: TGTGCCAGCAGCTTAGCGGCCGGGACTAGCGCCGAGCAGTTCTTC

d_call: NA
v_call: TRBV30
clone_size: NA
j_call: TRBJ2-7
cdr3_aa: CAWSVGQGSYEQYF
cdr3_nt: TGTGCCTGGAGTGTAGGGCAGGGGTCCTACGAGCAGTACTTC

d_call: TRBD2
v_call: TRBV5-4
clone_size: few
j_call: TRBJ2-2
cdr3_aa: CASSFPTGGPGTGELFF
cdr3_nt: TGTGCCAGCAGCTTCCCAACGGGGGGGCCAGGGACCGGGGAGCTGTTTTTT

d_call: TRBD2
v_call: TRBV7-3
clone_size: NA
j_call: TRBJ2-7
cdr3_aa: CASSLQRGARFEQYF
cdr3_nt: TGTGCCAGCAGCTTACAGCGGGGGGCCCGTTTCGAGCAGTACTTC

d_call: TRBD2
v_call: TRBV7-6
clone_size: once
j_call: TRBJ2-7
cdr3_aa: CASSSGGVGEQYF
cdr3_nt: TGTGCCAGCAGCTCTGGGGGGGTTGGCGAGCAGTACTTC